The 16 T cell receptor beta chains below were found in one sample sequenced in a study of T cell repertoires in cytomegalovirus infection. TCRdb processed the reads anew with MiXCR; each CDR3 protein has one entry. This table holds some 700,000 distinct CDR3 sequences, about 40% found once. Sample: PBMCs. These TCRs come from a human donor in good health (CMV status not recorded). Some clones in this sample may be carry-over from other donors' samples.

A note on this clonotype: Germline is not matched at one junction end, which may reflect a read error. CDR3 coding DNA: TGTGCCAGCAGCCAGGGGAGCACTGAAGTTTTCTTT. It is translated as CASSQGSTEVFF. This chain connects TRBV5-4 to TRBJ1-1, with D perhaps matching TRBD1 (6 bases). The CDR3 runs 12 residues. The germline V gene encodes CDR1 SGHNT and CDR2 YYREEE (reference sequence).

A few counts support this clonotype. This sequence joins TRBV18 and TRBJ1-1; no reliable D call. CDR3 size: 17 residues. Between the trimmed V and J ends, which lost 1 base and 0 bases, there was a span of 15 bases. The V gene's germline CDR1 is KGHSH and CDR2 LQKENI. DNA of the CDR3: TGTGCCAGCTCACCACAAGAGCTAACACTGATGAACACTGAAGCTTTCTTT. Its translation: CASSPQELTLMNTEAFF. Looking up the rest from reference TRBV18 and TRBJ1-1 gives the full variable domain: NAGVMQNPRHLVRRRGQEARLRCSPMKGHSHVYWYRQLPEEGLKFMVYLQKENIIDESGMPKERFSAEFPKEGPSILRIQQVVRGDSAAYFCASSPQELTLMNTEAFFGQGTRLTVV.

This clonotype was counted ten times or more. This chain connects TRBV7-2 to TRBJ2-1; 11 bases fit TRBD2. This CDR3 has 15 residues. Germline V CDR1 and CDR2: SGHTA, FQGNSA. The ends lost 5 bases at V and 7 bases at J; junction bases unmatched: 7. CDR3 loop: CASSPLAGGPNEQFF. As DNA, the CDR3 is TGTGCCAGCAGCCCCTTAGCGGGAGGGCCGAATGAGCAGTTCTTC.

This chain uses TRBV2 with TRBJ1-5, with 7 positions matching TRBD1. J was trimmed by 1 base and V by 6 bases; bases with no gene match: 15. Per germline, CDR1 SNHLY and CDR2 FYNNEI. This CDR3 is built from 18 residues. The CDR3 DNA follows: TGTGCCAGCAGAAAAGAGACAGGGCTCGTAGCAAGCAATCAGCCCCAGCATTTT. As protein: CASRKETGLVASNQPQHF.

This clonotype appeared a few times. DNA of the CDR3: TGTGCCAGCAGCTTAGAAGAGGGTAGCGGGACCAACCAGTACTTC. This sequence encodes CASSLEEGSGTNQYF. The chain has TRBV7-2 and TRBJ2-7; 8 bases map to TRBD2. V lost 1 base, J lost 10 bases, and 12 bases stayed unmatched. Germline V lookup: CDR1 SGHTA, CDR2 FQGNSA. The CDR3 extends over 15 amino acids.

The rearrangement uses TRBV7-2 and TRBJ2-7, with 9 bases lining up with TRBD2. Germline assignment: CDR1 SGHTA and CDR2 FQGNSA. Unmatched junction bases numbered 4, after V lost 1 base and J lost 3 bases. This CDR3 is 15 amino acids long. For the CDR3, the DNA is TGTGCCAGCAGCTTAGACTCGCGGGAGGGCTACGAGCAGTACTTC. It specifies CASSLDSREGYEQYF.

V usage is TRBV3-1 and J usage is TRBJ2-3; D is undetermined. The CDR3 consists of 14 residues. Germline lookup yields CDR1 LGHDT and CDR2 YNNKEL (reference sequence). With 0 bases removed from V and 12 bases from J, the gap between germline ends came to 16 bases. The CDR3 DNA reads TGTGCCAGCAGCCAAGAATACCAACCCGGGTCCCAGTATTTT. Amino acid sequence: CASSQEYQPGSQYF.

CDR3 region: CASSSSREGGPISTDTQYF. The CDR3 DNA sequence: TGTGCCAGCAGCTCAAGTCGAGAAGGCGGACCAATAAGCACAGATACGCAGTATTTT. The chain carries TRBV7-6 and TRBJ2-3; D call uncertain. V gave up 4 bases and J gave up 0 bases, with 23 bases separating them. CDR1 SGHVS and CDR2 FNYEAQ come from the germline V gene. The CDR3 totals 19 residues.

This clonotype was detected ten times or more. This chain joins TRBV28 and TRBJ2-3, with TRBD1 identical over 10 bases. Germline assignment: CDR1 MDHEN and CDR2 SYDVKM. V trimming: 6 bases; J trimming: 1 base; junction bases outside the gene matches: 7. CDR3 length equals 16 residues. CDR3 amino acids: CASRPSGTGGTDTQYF. The CDR3 DNA reads TGTGCCAGCAGGCCATCCGGGACAGGGGGCACAGATACGCAGTATTTT.

This clonotype was seen more than once but under ten times. This chain uses TRBV7-2 with TRBJ1-6; the D gene is possibly TRBD1 (5 bases). Trimming left V 3 bases short and J 1 base short, with 13 bases between. The CDR3 has 17 amino acids. Germline lookup yields CDR1 SGHTA and CDR2 FQGNSA. The CDR3 DNA reads as TGTGCCAGCAGCTTGGCCTCGACAGCTTCCTATAATTCACCCCTCCACTTT. Protein sequence: CASSLASTASYNSPLHF.

The rearrangement uses TRBV19 and TRBJ2-2; 7 bases map to TRBD1. Germline-derived CDR1 and CDR2 are LNHDA and SQIVND (reference sequence). The length of the CDR3 is 16 residues. J was trimmed by 0 bases and V by 5 bases; bases with no gene match: 6. CDR3 bases: TGTGCCAGTAGTTTATACAGGGGACCGAACACCGGGGAGCTGTTTTTT. Its protein is CASSLYRGPNTGELFF.

The chain links TRBV19 to TRBJ1-5, with TRBD1 as a possible D gene (5 bases). V was shortened by 5 bases and J by 2 bases, with 16 bases between the two germline ends. Germline V gene data show CDR1 as LNHDA and CDR2 as SQIVND (reference sequence). The CDR3 contains 16 residues. CDR3 amino acids: CASSWAGDWGNQPQHF. Here the CDR3 DNA reads TGTGCCAGTAGTTGGGCGGGGGACTGGGGCAATCAGCCCCAGCATTTT.

The rearrangement joins TRBV11-2 to TRBJ1-4, with D perhaps matching TRBD1 (6 bases). CDR3 length equals 15 residues. Trimming removed 1 base at V and 8 bases at J, with 14 bases between. Germline lookup yields CDR1 SGHAT and CDR2 FQNNGV. For the CDR3, the DNA is TGTGCCAGCAGCTTAGTCAGGGGAGGAGGAGAAAAACTGTTTTTT. Translating gives CASSLVRGGGEKLFF.

This clonotype was seen at least ten times. V is TRBV5-6 and J is TRBJ1-2; maybe TRBD1 (5 bases). From germline, CDR1 is SGHDT and CDR2 YYEEEE. The CDR3 totals 10 residues. Trimming pared 7 bases from V and 8 bases from J, leaving 9 bases between. The chain's CDR3 is CASPWGGYTF. For the CDR3, the DNA is TGTGCCAGCCCCTGGGGCGGCTACACCTTC.

To note about this clonotype: A much more abundant neighbour one base away suggests this may be a read error. V is TRBV7-8 and J is TRBJ2-1; D unclear. The CDR3 consists of 15 residues. Germline V CDR1 and CDR2: SGHVS, FQNEAQ. V was shortened by 6 bases and J by 2 bases, with 14 bases between the two germline ends. CDR3 protein: CASRTNTVAYNEQFF. The CDR3 region has the DNA TGTGCCAGCAGAACAAACACCGTAGCCTACAATGAGCAGTTCTTC.

The rearrangement links TRBV29-1 to TRBJ2-3; 7 positions match TRBD1. Germline-derived CDR1 and CDR2 are SQVTM and ANQGSEA. The CDR3 contains 16 residues. V dropped 3 bases and J dropped 4; count of bases not matched to a gene: 13. The CDR3 DNA is TGCAGCGTTGATCCAAACAGGGGTGTAGTTGCAGATACGCAGTATTTT. Protein product: CSVDPNRGVVADTQYF.